This T cell receptor (beta chain) was found in a study of beta chain features in type 1 diabetes. Whole-study findings and limits: Shorter templates might be favored by PCR, and equally so in patients and in controls. Patients' naive, central memory and regulatory TCRB repertoires appeared more alike than those of healthy donors. Type 1 diabetes patients had VDJ junctions that carried fewer insertions and more deletions.

This clone was recorded a few times. Antigen unknown. Every bit of the isolated RNA underwent reverse transcription, so sequencing read expressed TCRB transcripts. Assay used: immunoSEQ multiplex PCR; TCRdb lists only in-frame clones, some missing. The table includes hundreds of thousands of clones, approximately 14% detected once. This CDR3 is built from 18 residues. In germline, CDR1 is LGHNA, CDR2 YSLEER. J gave up 5 bases and V 1 base, and 11 bases lay outside the gene matches. This TCR was sampled from a young man in good health. The sequencing sample was made of central memory CD4+ T cells from blood. V usage is TRBV4-3 and J usage is TRBJ2-1; 10 bases agree with TRBD2. CDR3: CASSQAPPGAGGNNEQFF. CDR3 in DNA: TGCGCCAGCAGCCAAGCACCGCCGGGAGCGGGAGGGAACAATGAGCAGTTCTTC.